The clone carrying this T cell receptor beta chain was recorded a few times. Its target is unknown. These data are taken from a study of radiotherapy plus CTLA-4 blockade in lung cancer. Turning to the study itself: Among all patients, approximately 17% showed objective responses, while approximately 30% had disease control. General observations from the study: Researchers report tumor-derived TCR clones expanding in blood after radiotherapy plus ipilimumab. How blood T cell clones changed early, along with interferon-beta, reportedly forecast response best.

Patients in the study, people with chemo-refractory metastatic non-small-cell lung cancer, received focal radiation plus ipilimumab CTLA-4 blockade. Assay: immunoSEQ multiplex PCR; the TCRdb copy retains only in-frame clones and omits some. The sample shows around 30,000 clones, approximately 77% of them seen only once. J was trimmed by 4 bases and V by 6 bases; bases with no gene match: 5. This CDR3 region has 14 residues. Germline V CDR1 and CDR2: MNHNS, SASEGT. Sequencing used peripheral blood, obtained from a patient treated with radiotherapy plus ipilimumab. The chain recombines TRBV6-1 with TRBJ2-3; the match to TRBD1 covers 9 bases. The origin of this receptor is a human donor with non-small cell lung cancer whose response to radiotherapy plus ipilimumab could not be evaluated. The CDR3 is CASRGTGRADTQYF. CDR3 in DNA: TGTGCCAGCAGAGGGACAGGGCGGGCAGATACGCAGTATTTT.